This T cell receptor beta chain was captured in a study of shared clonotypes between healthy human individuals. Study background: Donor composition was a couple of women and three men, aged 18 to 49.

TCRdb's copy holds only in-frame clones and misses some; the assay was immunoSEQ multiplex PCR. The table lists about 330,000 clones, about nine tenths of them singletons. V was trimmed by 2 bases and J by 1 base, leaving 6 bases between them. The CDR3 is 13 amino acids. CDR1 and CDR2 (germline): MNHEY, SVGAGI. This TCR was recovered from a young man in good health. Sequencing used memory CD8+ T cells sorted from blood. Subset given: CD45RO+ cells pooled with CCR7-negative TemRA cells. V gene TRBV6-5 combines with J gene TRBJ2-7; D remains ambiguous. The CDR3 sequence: CASSYGPSYEQYF. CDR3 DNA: TGTGCCAGCAGTTACGGGCCTTCCTACGAGCAGTACTTC.